This T cell receptor (beta chain) originates from a study of T cell responses to AZD1222 COVID-19 vaccine (dated by TCRdb to the early 2020s). Broadly, across the study: AZD1222 recipients with second doses at about 4 weeks or about 12 weeks were pooled, because spike-specific TCR depth and breadth did not differ between schedules. TCR sequencing was performed for 230 to 250 trial participants, of whom roughly 200 were given two doses of AZD1222 and around 25 were given two doses of MenACWY control vaccine. Trial participants were enrolled by age into subgroups of 18-55, 56-69 and 70-plus years, and 148, 28 and 57 TCR-sequenced participants, respectively, were included in these subgroups.

On this clone itself: What this receptor recognizes is not known. No base quality values were provided; no much bigger clone lies one nucleotide off.

What this sample's time point label stands for: baseline before first vaccination. Vaccinee samples came from UK trials COV001 and COV002, including a single-blind randomized controlled phase 2/3 trial of AZD1222 (ChAdOx1 nCoV-19) in healthy adults. Trial participant PBMC samples were collected at day 0 and day 28 after the second dose for TCRbeta chain sequencing. Overall study results and their limits: In the small 56-69-year group, the increase in depth fell short of significance, most likely because of low power. The whole spike protein was spanned by vaccine-associated CD4 TCRs, and dominant responses were seen in regions 160-218 and 743-854. Conclusions about previously exposed vaccinees are limited, since just a handful of AZD1222 recipients were seropositive for SARS-CoV-2 at baseline. Most participants were white British and females outnumbered males, and the authors suggested that clonal diversity may have been underestimated. Epitopes outside the regions mutated in the B.1.351 and B.1.1.7 variants were reportedly recognized by nearly half of the unique spike-specific TCRs. A significant rise in spike-specific TCR breadth and depth was observed after two AZD1222 doses relative to day 0 and relative to MenACWY recipients. No day 14 peak-response samples were available, so repertoires were characterized only after the peak T cell response.

The CDR3 regions of human TCRbeta chains were analyzed by immunosequencing. The authors processed their data as follows. Repertoire TCRs were checked for matches against a reference library of SARS-CoV-2-specific TCRs that had been generated using the MIRA antigen-specificity platform. Breadth was defined as the fraction of unique TCRs that were SARS-CoV-2-associated, and depth was defined as the fraction of total T cells that were SARS-CoV-2-associated. Using the MIRA data, each spike-specific TCR was mapped to the spike region that the TCR reacts to and placed in a CD4 or CD8 class. Log10-transformed breadth and depth values were compared by one-way ANOVA with Sidak's multiple comparisons tests. TCRdb provides this immuneACCESS table in a form limited to in-frame rearrangements. Some clones are lacking; in checked studies, under half of them reflect an unresolved V gene, and why the rest are absent is not known. The V and J calls and the clone size are those of that table, but D and trimming were determined from the DNA. The sample data list about 120,000 clones, and about 90% of these were observed just once. The top ten hold 6.5% to 9% of the sample.

The CDR1 and CDR2 encoded by the germline V gene are SNHLY and FYNNEI. From its cysteine to its phenylalanine, the CDR3 spans 13 amino acids. CDR3 DNA is the only sequence kept; it has 39 bases, read in frame from the first base. Deletion took 3 bases off V and 7 bases off J, with a span of 10 bases between the germline ends. The sequence was obtained from an adult in good health. The material sequenced was peripheral blood, taken on day 0 of AZD1222 vaccination. The rearranged segments are TRBV2 and TRBJ1-5; the D gene is possibly TRBD1, with 6 bases matching. The nucleotides read TGTGCCAGCAGTGACAGGGGCGGGCAGCCCCAGCATTTT. This encodes CASSDRGGQPQHF.